The 23 T cell receptor beta chains listed next were all sequenced from one sample in a study of PD-L1 blockade in urothelial cancer. Here immunoSEQ multiplex PCR was the method, and the copy in TCRdb shows in-frame clones only, minus some. Here the sample spans 100,000 to 150,000 clones, around 85% being singletons. Sample time point: pretreatment peripheral blood. Here the sequenced sample was PBMCs, taken around atezolizumab (anti-PD-L1) treatment. The receptors stem from a man aged 45-65 years with urothelial cancer.

With regard to this clone: Relative to the germline gene, one junction end is altered; a read error may explain this. The chain couples TRBV5-1 to TRBJ2-7, with TRBD1 matching over 10 bases. CDR3 length: 15 residues. CDR1 and CDR2 from the germline V gene are SGHRS and YFSETQ. DNA for the CDR3: TGCGCCAGCAGTTTGGGGGACAGGGGAATCAACGAGCAGTACTTC. Translating gives CASSLGDRGINEQYF.

V is TRBV7-9 and J is TRBJ2-2, with 7 bases identical to TRBD2. The CDR3 has 15 amino acids. Germline-derived CDR1 and CDR2 are SEHNR and FQNEAQ (reference sequence). J gave up 5 bases and V 7 bases, and 10 bases lay outside the gene matches. CDR3: CASTRANSGTGELFF. The CDR3 DNA reads as TGTGCCAGCACCCGAGCCAATAGCGGGACCGGGGAGCTGTTTTTT.

V and J are TRBV5-1 and TRBJ2-3, with 8 bases fitting TRBD2. The CDR3 extends over 16 amino acids. Germline loops: CDR1 SGHRS, CDR2 YFSETQ. With V trimmed by 4 bases and J by 2 bases, 9 bases remained unmatched. The CDR3 region has the DNA TGCGCCAGCAGCCTAGGGACTAGTTCCCACACAGATACGCAGTATTTT. Translating it yields CASSLGTSSHTDTQYF.

The chain employs TRBV7-2 and TRBJ1-1; perhaps TRBD1 as D (5 bases). Trimming cost V 5 bases and J 2 bases, with 12 bases left between them. The germline CDR1 and CDR2 sequences are SGHTA and FQGNSA. This CDR3 region has 14 residues. The CDR3 sequence is CASSPRTLNTEAFF. CDR3 DNA: TGTGCCAGCAGCCCGAGGACACTCAACACTGAAGCTTTCTTT. Variable domain in full (rest from reference TRBV7-2 and TRBJ1-1): GAGVSQSPSNKVTEKGKDVELRCDPISGHTALYWYRQSLGQGLEFLIYFQGNSAPDKSGLPSDRFSAERTGGSVSTLTIQRTQQEDSAVYLCASSPRTLNTEAFFGQGTRLTVV.

The CDR3 coding sequence is TGTGCCAGCAGTTTGTCGGGACACCTCTATAGCAATCAGCCCCAGCATTTT. Translating it yields CASSLSGHLYSNQPQHF. The gene calls are TRBV28 and TRBJ1-5; D is perhaps TRBD1 (6 bases). This CDR3 comprises 17 residues. Germline lookup yields CDR1 MDHEN and CDR2 SYDVKM. With 3 bases removed from V and 0 bases from J, the gap between germline ends came to 15 bases.

The genes are TRBV5-4 and TRBJ2-7; 13 bases are shared with TRBD2. Losses at the gene ends were 4 bases for V and 5 bases for J; bases not matched to a gene: 6. There are 15 residues in the CDR3. From germline, CDR1 is SGHNT and CDR2 YYREEE (reference sequence). The CDR3 region is CASSEGLAGIHEQYF. CDR3 bases: TGTGCCAGCAGCGAGGGACTAGCGGGAATCCACGAGCAGTACTTC.

This sequence joins TRBV5-6 and TRBJ2-3; a possible D gene is TRBD1 (5 bases). Trimming took 2 bases from V and 2 from J, leaving 15 bases between them. In germline, CDR1 is SGHDT, CDR2 YYEEEE. This CDR3 spans 16 amino acids. The CDR3 DNA reads TGTGCCAGCAGCTTTTGGGGCGGAGCTTTCACAGATACGCAGTATTTT. This sequence encodes CASSFWGGAFTDTQYF. Filled out from reference TRBV5-6 and TRBJ2-3, the complete variable domain reads DAGVTQSPTHLIKTRGQQVTLRCSPKSGHDTVSWYQQALGQGPQFIFQYYEEEERQRGNFPDRFSGHQFPNYSSELNVNALLLGDSALYLCASSFWGGAFTDTQYFGPGTRLTVL.

The chain links TRBV20-1 to TRBJ2-7; D not resolved. With 3 bases removed from V and 4 bases from J, the gap between germline ends came to 7 bases. Germline values: CDR1 DFQATT, CDR2 SNEGSKA (reference sequence). The CDR3 extends over 11 amino acids. Here the CDR3 DNA reads TGCAGTGCTAGGATCGGGTACGAGCAGTACTTC. It specifies CSARIGYEQYF.

This clone was counted once. The chain links TRBV5-6 to TRBJ2-7; TRBD2 might be the D (5 bases). V was cut by 4 bases and J by 6 bases, with 23 bases left in between. The length of the CDR3 is 16 residues. Germline CDR1 reads SGHDT; CDR2 reads YYEEEE. In nucleotides, the CDR3 is TGTGCCAGCAGCAACGACTATAGGAGCGCAGTCCGCGAGCAGTACTTC. It is translated as CASSNDYRSAVREQYF. Based on the CDR3 plus reference TRBV5-6 and TRBJ2-7, the full variable domain is DAGVTQSPTHLIKTRGQQVTLRCSPKSGHDTVSWYQQALGQGPQFIFQYYEEEERQRGNFPDRFSGHQFPNYSSELNVNALLLGDSALYLCASSNDYRSAVREQYFGPGTRLTVT.

The V gene is TRBV7-9, the J gene TRBJ1-1; a possible D gene is TRBD1 (6 bases). Germline assignment: CDR1 SEHNR and CDR2 FQNEAQ (reference sequence). The CDR3 contains 16 residues. The V end lost 5 bases, the J end lost 1 base, and 17 bases lay between the germline ends. CDR3: CASSETQGSSNTEAFF. CDR3 coding DNA: TGTGCCAGCAGCGAAACACAGGGATCCTCGAACACTGAAGCTTTCTTT.

The chain combines TRBV28 with TRBJ2-6; 7 bases are shared with TRBD2. V shed 4 bases and J 0 bases; nucleotides not matched to a gene: 12. The CDR3 contains 19 residues. The germline CDR1 and CDR2 sequences are MDHEN and SYDVKM. The CDR3 region has the DNA TGTGCCAGCAGTTCGGTGGTAGCGGGTTCCAACTCTGGGGCCAACGTCCTGACTTTC. This codes for CASSSVVAGSNSGANVLTF.

The chain recombines TRBV29-1 with TRBJ1-1; D is perhaps TRBD1 (5 bases). Germline lookup yields CDR1 SQVTM and CDR2 ANQGSEA. This CDR3 region has 15 residues. Trimming cost V 7 bases and J 0 bases, with 18 bases left between them. Here the CDR3 reads CSGGLIRQLNTEAFF. The CDR3 DNA reads TGCAGCGGTGGACTAATCCGACAGCTGAACACTGAAGCTTTCTTT.

This clone was seen only a few times. The CDR3 region has the DNA TGTGCCAGCTCAACTTTTGAGGAGACCCAGTACTTC. This codes for CASSTFEETQYF. The V gene is TRBV18, the J gene TRBJ2-5; D unclear. This CDR3 contains 12 residues. The V gene lost 5 bases and the J gene lost 5 bases, with 9 bases spanning the gap. The V gene's germline CDR1 is KGHSH and CDR2 LQKENI.

This clone occurred a few times. The genes are TRBV7-8 and TRBJ2-1, with 9 bases aligning to TRBD2. V shed 3 bases and J 7 bases; nucleotides not matched to a gene: 7. The CDR3 spans 15 residues. Germline loops: CDR1 SGHVS, CDR2 FQNEAQ. CDR3 in amino acids: CASSFLAGVGNEQFF. The CDR3 DNA is TGTGCCAGCAGCTTCTTAGCGGGAGTTGGGAATGAGCAGTTCTTC.

This clone has only a few counts. This chain links TRBV5-1 with TRBJ2-3; TRBD1 matches at 9 bases. Losses at the gene ends were 0 bases for V and 3 bases for J; bases not matched to a gene: 5. In germline, CDR1 is SGHRS, CDR2 YFSETQ. The CDR3 runs to 16 residues. CDR3 sequence reads: CASSLGGTGSTDTQYF. The DNA of the CDR3 is TGCGCCAGCAGCTTGGGCGGGACAGGGTCAACAGATACGCAGTATTTT.

The rearrangement uses TRBV6-1 and TRBJ1-6; possible D gene TRBD1, 6 bases. CDR1 is MNHNS, CDR2 SASEGT, per germline. The CDR3 covers 14 residues. V lost 6 bases and J lost 10, with 16 bases in between. CDR3 nucleotides: TGTGCCAGCAGGCAAGCAGGGGTATACTCACCCCTCCACTTT. Amino acids: CASRQAGVYSPLHF.

The V call is TRBV6-5, the J call TRBJ1-2; weak D call: TRBD1 (6 bases). V shed 6 bases and J shed 4 bases, with 18 bases lying between them. Germline V lookup: CDR1 MNHEY, CDR2 SVGAGI. CDR3 size: 15 residues. The CDR3 region is CASRTNREVSYGYTF. In nucleotides, the CDR3 is TGTGCCAGCAGGACAAACAGGGAAGTGAGCTATGGCTACACCTTC.

CDR3 in DNA: TGTGCCAGCAGAAAAACGGCTAGAGAGACCCAGTACTTC. Residues: CASRKTARETQYF. The rearrangement joins TRBV11-2 to TRBJ2-5; no definite D call. The CDR3 is made up of 13 amino acids. The V end was cut by 6 bases, the J end by 4 bases, with 12 bases between. Germline-derived CDR1 and CDR2 are SGHAT and FQNNGV.

This chain joins TRBV2 and TRBJ2-3, with 14 bases that match TRBD2. The CDR3 runs to 15 residues. Germline V gene lookup returns CDR1 SNHLY and CDR2 FYNNEI. V lost 6 bases, J lost 3 bases, and 2 bases stayed unmatched. The CDR3 nucleotides read TGTGCCAGCAGGGGACTAGCGGGAGTAACAGATACGCAGTATTTT. Residues: CASRGLAGVTDTQYF.

The V gene is TRBV14, the J gene TRBJ2-3; D is perhaps TRBD2 (6 bases). CDR3 length: 16 amino acids. Deletions cut 4 bases from V and 4 bases from J, with 18 bases between. Germline V gene sequence: CDR1 SGHDN, CDR2 FVKESK. The CDR3 loop is CASSPTRGGASDTQYF. The CDR3 coding sequence is TGTGCCAGCAGCCCCACCCGCGGAGGGGCCTCAGATACGCAGTATTTT.

CDR3 amino acids: CASTETGGGYGYTF. Written as DNA, the CDR3 is TGCGCCAGCACCGAGACAGGGGGTGGCTATGGCTACACCTTC. V and J are TRBV5-1 and TRBJ1-2, with 9 bases fitting TRBD1. The CDR3 loop spans 14 amino acids. Trimming cost V 6 bases and J 4 bases; bases outside gene matches: 7. Germline V gene data show CDR1 as SGHRS and CDR2 as YFSETQ.

This clone was counted once. This chain connects TRBV27 to TRBJ2-2, with a weak D call TRBD2 (5 bases). Trimming took 2 bases from V and 7 from J, leaving 11 bases between them. The CDR3 loop spans 14 amino acids. Per germline, CDR1 MNHEY and CDR2 SMNVEV (reference sequence). The CDR3 nucleotides are TGTGCCAGCAGTTTAGGAGGTACTATCGGGGAGCTGTTTTTT. Amino acids: CASSLGGTIGELFF.

This clone was detected once. The rearrangement links TRBV2 to TRBJ2-7, with TRBD1 as a possible D gene (5 bases). Trimming took 4 bases from V and 3 from J, leaving 10 bases between them. This CDR3 contains 13 residues. Germline-derived CDR1 and CDR2 are SNHLY and FYNNEI. The CDR3: CASSVRVFYEQYF. The DNA for the CDR3 is TGTGCCAGCAGTGTCAGGGTCTTCTACGAGCAGTACTTC. Combining the CDR3 with reference TRBV2 and TRBJ2-7 gives the whole variable domain EPEVTQTPSHQVTQMGQEVILRCVPISNHLYFYWYRQILGQKVEFLVSFYNNEISEKSEIFDDQFSVERPDGSNFTLKIRSTKLEDSAMYFCASSVRVFYEQYFGPGTRLTVT.